Below are 13 T cell receptor beta chains sequenced from a single sample in a study of tumor-infiltrating lymphocytes in localized non-small cell lung cancer. Using immunoSEQ multiplex PCR, the repertoire was profiled, and TCRdb retains in-frame clones only, with some absent. The table includes 9,500 to 15,000 clones, 85% to 90% detected once. The sample consisted of lung tumor tissue. These receptors originate from a human donor with non-small cell lung cancer.

The gene calls are TRBV28 and TRBJ2-7, with TRBD2 matching over 13 bases. CDR3 length: 15 amino acids. V was pared by 6 bases and J by 3 bases, with 5 bases of the junction left unmatched. Germline CDR1 MDHEN, CDR2 SYDVKM. The chain's CDR3 is CASSSLAGGNYEQYF. CDR3 in DNA: TGTGCCAGCAGCTCACTAGCGGGAGGGAACTACGAGCAGTACTTC. Complete variable domain (other parts from reference TRBV28 and TRBJ2-7): DVKVTQSSRYLVKRTGEKVFLECVQDMDHENMFWYRQDPGLGLRLIYFSYDVKMKEKGDIPEGYSVSREKKERFSLILESASTNQTSMYLCASSSLAGGNYEQYFGPGTRLTVT.

This chain connects TRBV19 to TRBJ1-2; D is ambiguous. The CDR3 is 13 residues long. V was cut by 3 bases and J by 5 bases, with 10 bases left in between. Germline lookup yields CDR1 LNHDA and CDR2 SQIVND (reference sequence). In DNA, the CDR3 is TGTGCCAGTAGTATTCTGCAGTCGTATGGCTACACCTTC. It specifies CASSILQSYGYTF.

The CDR3 region is CSVQRGRSQETQYF. The CDR3 coding sequence is TGCAGCGTGCAAAGGGGGCGCTCCCAAGAGACCCAGTACTTC. The chain carries TRBV29-1 and TRBJ2-5, with 7 bases lining up with TRBD1. The V segment lost 6 bases and the J segment 1 base; nucleotides outside the gene matches: 8. The CDR3 has 14 residues. In germline, CDR1 is SQVTM, CDR2 ANQGSEA. The entire variable domain, with the rest obtained from reference TRBV29-1 and TRBJ2-5, is as follows: SAVISQKPSRDICQRGTSLTIQCQVDSQVTMMFWYRQQPGQSLTLIATANQGSEATYESGFVIDKFPISRPNLTFSTLTVSNMSPEDSSIYLCSVQRGRSQETQYFGPGTRLLVL.

This clone was seen just once. CDR3 sequence reads: CASSLEFGEKLFF. The CDR3 DNA is TGCGCCAGCAGCTTGGAATTTGGTGAAAAACTGTTTTTT. The rearrangement links TRBV5-1 to TRBJ1-4, with D uncertain. The CDR3 is made up of 13 amino acids. Per germline, CDR1 SGHRS and CDR2 YFSETQ. V was trimmed by 0 bases and J by 7 bases, leaving 7 bases between them.

This chain joins TRBV16 and TRBJ2-7; D tentatively reads TRBD1 or TRBD2 (7 bases each). This CDR3 has 13 residues. Trimming stripped 4 bases from V and 7 bases from J, with 14 bases between. Germline values: CDR1 KGHSY, CDR2 FQNENV. The CDR3 loop is CASSPQGGEEQYF. CDR3 nucleotide sequence: TGTGCCAGCAGCCCCCAGGGGGGGGAAGAGCAGTACTTC. Together with reference TRBV16 and TRBJ2-7, the CDR3 gives the full variable domain: GEEVAQTPKHLVRGEGQKAKLYCAPIKGHSYVFWYQQVLKNEFKFLISFQNENVFDETGMPKERFSAKCLPNSPCSLEIQATKLEDSAVYFCASSPQGGEEQYFGPGTRLTVT.

On this clone itself: At one boundary the junction diverges from the germline segment, which might be a read error. The chain employs TRBV18 and TRBJ2-7, with a tentative D call TRBD1 (5 bases). Germline V CDR1 and CDR2: KGHSH, LQKENI. The CDR3 has 13 amino acids. CDR3 residues: CASSPPGGAQEAF. CDR3 bases: TGTGCCAGCTCACCACCGGGTGGGGCCCAAGAGGCCTTC.

Remarks on this clone: This same CDR3 is encoded by further DNA sequences in the sample. V gene TRBV6-4 combines with J gene TRBJ2-1; 7 positions match TRBD2. This CDR3 has 14 residues. With V trimmed by 3 bases and J by 1 base, 0 bases remained unmatched. Germline values: CDR1 MRHNA, CDR2 SNTAGT. CDR3 sequence: CASSEGGSYNEQFF. Here the CDR3 DNA reads TGTGCCAGCAGTGAGGGGGGGTCCTACAATGAGCAGTTCTTC.

V usage is TRBV28 and J usage is TRBJ1-2; D uncertain. The germline gives CDR1 MDHEN, CDR2 SYDVKM. This CDR3 region has 11 residues. V lost 11 bases, J lost 4 bases, and 11 bases lay in between. The CDR3 nucleotides read TGTGCCGCAGAGGGATCCTATGGCTACACCTTC. Its protein is CAAEGSYGYTF.

The chain is built from TRBV28 and TRBJ2-7; no clear D. Trimming removed 5 bases from V and 1 base from J, with 3 bases in between. CDR1 is MDHEN, CDR2 SYDVKM, per germline. This CDR3 region has 11 residues. The CDR3 sequence is CASSGSYEQYF. CDR3 DNA: TGTGCCAGCAGTGGATCCTACGAGCAGTACTTC.

This clone was found once. The chain recombines TRBV9 with TRBJ1-3, with D hard to call. This CDR3 region has 13 residues. V lost 7 bases to trimming and J lost 0 bases, with 8 bases between them. CDR1 is SGDLS, CDR2 YYNGEE, per germline. The CDR3 sequence is CASASPSGNTIYF. CDR3 sequence (DNA): TGTGCCAGCGCCTCCCCCTCTGGAAACACCATATATTTT.

This chain links TRBV6-4 with TRBJ2-3; 9 bases match TRBD1. J lost 2 bases, V lost 6 bases, and 6 bases had no gene match. Germline V CDR1 and CDR2: MRHNA, SNTAGT. The CDR3 is 15 amino acids. The CDR3 spells CASSPGTGSTDTQYF. In DNA form, the CDR3 reads TGTGCCAGCAGCCCCGGGACAGGGTCCACAGATACGCAGTATTTT.

This sequence joins TRBV28 and TRBJ2-7; 9 nucleotides line up with TRBD1. The germline CDR1 and CDR2 sequences are MDHEN and SYDVKM. The V segment lost 7 bases and the J segment 7 bases; nucleotides outside the gene matches: 8. The length of the CDR3 is 13 residues. Here the CDR3 DNA reads TGTGCCAGCACCAAGGGACAGGGTTGGGAGCAGTACTTC. Residues: CASTKGQGWEQYF.

The V gene is TRBV6-6, the J gene TRBJ2-7; 7 nucleotides agree with TRBD1. V dropped 4 bases and J dropped 9; count of bases not matched to a gene: 18. Germline CDR1 is MNHNY and CDR2 is SVGAGI (reference sequence). The CDR3 has 16 amino acids. CDR3 bases: TGTGCCAGCAGTTTCCCGGGACAGTTGAGGGAAGGATGGCAGTACTTC. Translation gives CASSFPGQLREGWQYF.